These T cell receptor beta chains were read from a single sample in a study of early T cells in non-severe SARS-CoV-2 infection. Each CDR3 protein is one row after TCRdb ran MiXCR on the 5' RACE reads. The table records around 30,000 distinct CDR3 sequences, approximately 5.1% of them present only once. Sample: whole blood. The receptors originated from an adult who was a healthcare worker with PCR-confirmed SARS-CoV-2 infection or an uninfected control (not recorded which). Both conserved end residues are part of each CDR3. The D gene is left open where the match is weak. Only some rows state a clone size, as once, few, many or a class for expanded clones.

clone_size	v_call	j_call	d_call	cdr3_aa	cdr3_nt
many	TRBV18	TRBJ2-7	TRBD2	CASSPTSGSIEQYF	TGTGCCAGCTCACCGACTAGCGGGAGTATAGAGCAGTACTTC
.	TRBV13	TRBJ1-4	TRBD1	CASSLGGTGGRKLFF	TGTGCCAGCAGCTTAGGAGGGACAGGGGGCAGAAAACTGTTTTTT
many	TRBV29-1	TRBJ2-5	TRBD2	CSVEPLAGQETQYF	TGCAGCGTTGAACCCTTAGCGGGGCAAGAGACCCAGTACTTC
medium-sized	TRBV7-2	TRBJ2-2	.	CASSLLGAGSTGELFF	TGTGCCAGCAGCTTACTTGGCGCTGGCTCAACCGGGGAGCTGTTTTTT
few	TRBV12-3/TRBV12-4	TRBJ2-1	.	CASSLTSGPYNEQFF	TGTGCCAGCAGTTTAACCTCCGGCCCCTACAATGAGCAGTTCTTC
medium-sized	TRBV6-5	TRBJ2-1	TRBD2	CASSHGLAGNNEQFF	TGTGCCAGCAGTCACGGACTAGCGGGAAACAATGAGCAGTTCTTC
many	TRBV12-3/TRBV12-4	TRBJ1-1	.	CASTQGNTEAFF	TGTGCCAGCACCCAGGGAAACACTGAAGCTTTCTTT
many	TRBV27	TRBJ2-3	TRBD1	CASKTGGSADTQYF	TGTGCCAGCAAAACAGGGGGATCAGCAGATACGCAGTATTTT
many	TRBV5-1	TRBJ2-1	.	CASSHSGTGISYNEQFF	TGCGCCAGCAGCCACTCCGGGACGGGGATTTCCTACAATGAGCAGTTCTTC
many	TRBV28	TRBJ2-7	.	CASSQTGSDNF	TGTGCCAGCAGCCAGACCGGGAGCGATAACTTC
few	TRBV5-4	TRBJ2-7	.	CASSNLGRPYEQYF	TGTGCCAGCAGCAACCTCGGACGACCTTACGAGCAGTACTTC
.	TRBV24-1	TRBJ2-1	TRBD2	CATSAGLAGRNEQFF	TGTGCCACCAGTGCCGGACTAGCGGGGCGGAATGAGCAGTTCTTC
few	TRBV2	TRBJ2-7	.	CASSDWTVSSYEQYF	TGTGCCAGCAGTGACTGGACAGTCAGCTCCTACGAGCAGTACTTC
many	TRBV6-4	TRBJ2-3	.	CASMLDPGRPDTQYF	TGTGCCAGCATGCTGGACCCCGGACGTCCAGATACGCAGTATTTT
few	TRBV5-4	TRBJ2-1	.	CASSYRGPGNEQFF	TGTGCCAGCAGCTACCGGGGACCTGGGAATGAGCAGTTCTTC
many	TRBV12-3/TRBV12-4	TRBJ2-3	TRBD1	CASRITGGSTDTQYF	TGTGCCAGCAGGATAACAGGGGGGAGTACAGATACGCAGTATTTT